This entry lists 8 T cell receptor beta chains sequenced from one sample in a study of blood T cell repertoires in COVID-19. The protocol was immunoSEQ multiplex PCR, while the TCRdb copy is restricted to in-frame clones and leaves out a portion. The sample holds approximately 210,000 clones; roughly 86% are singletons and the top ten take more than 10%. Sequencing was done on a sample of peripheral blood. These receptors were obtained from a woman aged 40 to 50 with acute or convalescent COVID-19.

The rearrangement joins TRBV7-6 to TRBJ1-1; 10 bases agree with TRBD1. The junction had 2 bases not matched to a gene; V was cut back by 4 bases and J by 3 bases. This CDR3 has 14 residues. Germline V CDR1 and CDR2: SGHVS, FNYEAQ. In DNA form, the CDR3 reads TGTGCCAGCAGCTGGGACAGGGGCGACACTGAAGCTTTCTTT. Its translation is CASSWDRGDTEAFF.

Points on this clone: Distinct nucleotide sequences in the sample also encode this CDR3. The CDR3 is CASSITLAGQTDTQYF. The CDR3 region has the DNA TGTGCCAGTAGTATAACTCTGGCAGGGCAGACAGATACGCAGTATTTT. V gene TRBV19 combines with J gene TRBJ2-3, with D possibly TRBD1 on 5 matching bases. Looked up from germline, CDR1 is LNHDA and CDR2 is SQIVND (reference sequence). V was trimmed by 2 bases and J by 3 bases, leaving 15 bases between them. CDR3 length: 16 residues.

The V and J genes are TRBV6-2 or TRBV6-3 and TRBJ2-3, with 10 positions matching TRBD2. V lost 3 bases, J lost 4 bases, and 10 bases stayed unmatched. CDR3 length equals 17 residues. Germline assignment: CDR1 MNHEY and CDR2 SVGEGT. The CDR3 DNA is TGTGCCAGCAGTTATCTAGCTAGCGGGAGAGGATCAGATACGCAGTATTTT. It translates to CASSYLASGRGSDTQYF.

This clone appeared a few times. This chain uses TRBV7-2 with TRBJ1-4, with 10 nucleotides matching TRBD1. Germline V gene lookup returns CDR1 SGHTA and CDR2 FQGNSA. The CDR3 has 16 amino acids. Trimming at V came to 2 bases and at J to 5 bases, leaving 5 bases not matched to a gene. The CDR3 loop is CASSLLWGQGNEKLFF. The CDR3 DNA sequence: TGTGCCAGCAGCTTATTGTGGGGACAGGGGAATGAAAAACTGTTTTTT.

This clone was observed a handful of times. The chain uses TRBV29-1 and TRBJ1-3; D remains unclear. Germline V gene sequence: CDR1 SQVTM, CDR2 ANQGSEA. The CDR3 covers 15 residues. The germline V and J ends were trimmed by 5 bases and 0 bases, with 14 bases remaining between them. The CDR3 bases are TGCAGCGTTTCCTTAGTTTCTTCCTCTGGAAACACCATATATTTT. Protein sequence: CSVSLVSSSGNTIYF.

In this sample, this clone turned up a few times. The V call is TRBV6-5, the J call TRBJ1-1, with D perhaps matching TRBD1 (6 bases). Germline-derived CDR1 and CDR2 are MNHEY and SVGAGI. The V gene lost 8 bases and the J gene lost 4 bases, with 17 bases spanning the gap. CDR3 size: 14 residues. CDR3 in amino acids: CASVQAQGFTEAFF. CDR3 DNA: TGTGCCAGCGTACAAGCGCAGGGGTTCACTGAAGCTTTCTTT.

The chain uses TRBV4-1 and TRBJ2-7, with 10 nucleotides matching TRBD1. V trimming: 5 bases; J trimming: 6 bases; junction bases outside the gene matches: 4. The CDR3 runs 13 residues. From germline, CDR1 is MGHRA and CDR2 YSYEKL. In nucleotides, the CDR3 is TGCGCCAGCAGCGGACGACAGGGGGCCGAGCAGTACTTC. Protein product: CASSGRQGAEQYF.

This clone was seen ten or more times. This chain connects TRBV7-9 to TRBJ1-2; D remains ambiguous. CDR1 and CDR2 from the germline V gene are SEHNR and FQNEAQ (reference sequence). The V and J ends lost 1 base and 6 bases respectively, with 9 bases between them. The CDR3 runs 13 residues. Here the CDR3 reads CASSLGARDGYTF. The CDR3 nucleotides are TGTGCCAGCAGCTTAGGGGCGCGTGATGGCTACACCTTC.